The source of this T cell receptor beta chain is a study of T-cell memory formation after mild COVID-19. Study-wide findings and caveats: Some SARS-CoV-2-responding clones were already detected in memory before infection. Clones contracting across day 15 to 85 had a balanced CD4/CD8 profile; later expanding clones leaned CD4+.

Barcoded TCR alpha and TCR beta cDNA libraries with UMIs came from 5'RACE using constant-segment primers. One entry per CDR3 protein results from TCRdb running MiXCR on the 5' RACE reads. Of 530,000 or so distinct CDR3 sequences in the sample, around 15% are singletons; the top ten hold about 8.1%. A remark on this clonotype: Its target is unknown.

The CDR3 is 13 residues long. V gave up 6 bases and J gave up 1 base, with 12 bases separating them. The V gene's germline CDR1 is DFQATT and CDR2 SNEGSKA (reference sequence). Sequencing used PBMCs or a T cell subset sorted from them (not recorded which). This clonotype was obtained from an adult woman who had mild COVID-19 (a few samples of this study predate the infection). Cell type and time point are not known. This rearrangement joins TRBV20-1 to TRBJ1-2; D is unresolved. The CDR3: CSAPMGVNYGYTF. CDR3 DNA sequence: TGCAGTGCCCCAATGGGTGTTAACTATGGCTACACCTTC.